The 20 T cell receptor beta chains in this list originate from one sample, sequenced in a study of blood T cell repertoires in COVID-19. TCRdb's table, derived via immunoSEQ multiplex PCR, lists solely in-frame clones and lacks some. Found here are roughly 200,000 clones, about 91% of them singletons; the top ten hold roughly 4.2%. Input material: peripheral blood. The receptor source for this set is a woman aged 30 to 39 with acute or convalescent COVID-19.

The chain is built from TRBV5-1 and TRBJ2-1, with TRBD1 identical over 9 bases. V dropped 4 bases and J dropped 16; count of bases not matched to a gene: 12. This CDR3 has 13 residues. Germline V gene lookup returns CDR1 SGHRS and CDR2 YFSETQ. The CDR3 sequence: CASSPSGRDRVFF. The CDR3 DNA follows: TGCGCCAGCAGCCCATCCGGCCGGGACAGGGTTTTCTTC.

This clone was seen a few times. J is TRBJ2-2 and V is TRBV29-1; possible D gene TRBD2, 5 bases. This CDR3 has 14 residues. Germline V gene data show CDR1 as SQVTM and CDR2 as ANQGSEA. V lost 5 bases, J lost 5 bases, and 15 bases lay in between. CDR3 in amino acids: CSVRRSFLTGELFF. The DNA of the CDR3 is TGCAGCGTTAGGAGGTCCTTCCTTACCGGGGAGCTGTTTTTT.

The gene calls are TRBV27 and TRBJ1-2; D is unclear. CDR1 and CDR2 from the germline V gene are MNHEY and SMNVEV (reference sequence). V was pared by 6 bases and J by 4 bases, with 15 bases between. This CDR3 spans 14 amino acids. The CDR3 DNA sequence: TGTGCCAGCAGCCCAGGACTCTCGGGCTATGGCTACACCTTC. Translation: CASSPGLSGYGYTF.

V gene TRBV19 combines with J gene TRBJ2-2; TRBD2 might be the D (7 bases). The germline V gene encodes CDR1 LNHDA and CDR2 SQIVND (reference sequence). V was clipped by 7 bases and J by 4 bases, with 13 bases between them. The CDR3 spans 14 residues. Here the CDR3 reads CASTNREGTGELFF. The DNA for the CDR3 is TGTGCCAGTACGAACAGGGAGGGCACCGGGGAGCTGTTTTTT.

The chain recombines TRBV5-1 with TRBJ1-1; 7 positions match TRBD1. The CDR3 has 17 amino acids. Trimming removed 0 bases from V and 0 bases from J; junction bases left unmatched: 8. Germline V lookup: CDR1 SGHRS, CDR2 YFSETQ. CDR3 sequence: CASSLGDRVPMNTEAFF. The DNA of the CDR3 is TGCGCCAGCAGCTTGGGAGACAGGGTCCCTATGAACACTGAAGCTTTCTTT.

The chain couples TRBV6-5 to TRBJ1-1; D remains unclear. Germline V CDR1 and CDR2: MNHEY, SVGAGI. This CDR3 contains 12 residues. Deletions cut 6 bases from V and 7 bases from J, with 12 bases between. The CDR3 loop is CASRKGRGEAFF. CDR3 bases: TGTGCCAGCAGGAAAGGCCGGGGTGAAGCTTTCTTT.

This rearrangement joins TRBV2 to TRBJ2-7; 10 nucleotides match TRBD2. V lost 4 bases and J lost 3; bases outside the gene matches: 6. There are 15 residues in the CDR3. Germline loops: CDR1 SNHLY, CDR2 FYNNEI. The CDR3 reads CASSGGLAGDYEQYF. CDR3 in DNA: TGTGCCAGCAGTGGGGGGCTAGCGGGAGACTACGAGCAGTACTTC.

The V gene is TRBV7-8, the J gene TRBJ1-5, with 9 bases identical to TRBD1. V gave up 5 bases and J gave up 7 bases; unmatched junction bases: 12. Germline lookup yields CDR1 SGHVS and CDR2 FQNEAQ. This CDR3 spans 16 amino acids. CDR3: CASSARVGQGRQPQHF. CDR3 nucleotide sequence: TGTGCCAGCAGCGCTAGAGTTGGACAGGGGCGACAGCCCCAGCATTTT.

This clone was recorded only once. The V and J genes are TRBV11-3 and TRBJ2-1; the D gene is possibly TRBD2 (6 bases). Germline CDR1 and CDR2: SGHNT and YENEEA. Trimming removed 6 bases at V and 1 base at J, with 10 bases between. This CDR3 contains 14 residues. CDR3 DNA sequence: TGTGCCAGCAGTTGGAGCGGGTCCTACAATGAGCAGTTCTTC. Translation gives CASSWSGSYNEQFF. Looking up the rest from reference TRBV11-3 and TRBJ2-1 gives the full variable domain: EAGVVQSPRYKIIEKKQPVAFWCNPISGHNTLYWYLQNLGQGPELLIRYENEEAVDDSQLPKDRFSAERLKGVDSTLKIQPAELGDSAVYLCASSWSGSYNEQFFGPGTRLTVL.

The V call is TRBV7-8, the J call TRBJ2-3, with D maybe TRBD2 (6 bases). CDR3 length: 16 residues. The germline CDR1 and CDR2 sequences are SGHVS and FQNEAQ. V shed 5 bases and J shed 2 bases, with 17 bases lying between them. The CDR3 nucleotides read TGTGCCAGCAGCCCGGTTCCGGGACTTTTCACAGATACGCAGTATTTT. Translated: CASSPVPGLFTDTQYF.

The chain carries TRBV9 and TRBJ1-2; 8 bases are shared with TRBD1. CDR1 SGDLS and CDR2 YYNGEE come from the germline V gene. The V gene end was trimmed by 4 bases and the J gene end by 8 bases; junction bases not matched to a gene: 7. The CDR3 has 13 residues. CDR3 sequence reads: CASSLGQAMGYTF. Here the CDR3 DNA reads TGTGCCAGCAGCTTGGGACAGGCGATGGGCTACACCTTC.

This chain links TRBV18 with TRBJ2-1; possible D gene TRBD2, 6 bases. Trimming removed 3 bases at V and 8 bases at J, with 8 bases between. The CDR3 is 12 amino acids. Germline values: CDR1 KGHSH, CDR2 LQKENI. The CDR3 DNA reads as TGTGCCAGCTCACCGGGGGGTGATGAGCAGTTCTTC. The encoded protein is CASSPGGDEQFF.

This chain connects TRBV5-4 to TRBJ2-3; TRBD2 might be the D (6 bases). The CDR3 has 14 amino acids. The V gene lost 4 bases and the J gene lost 4 bases, with 13 bases spanning the gap. Germline CDR1 is SGHNT and CDR2 is YYREEE (reference sequence). The CDR3 sequence: CASSTPSSADTQYF. In nucleotides, the CDR3 is TGTGCCAGCAGCACGCCTTCTAGCGCAGATACGCAGTATTTT. The full variable domain, in which reference TRBV5-4 and TRBJ2-3 provide the parts outside the CDR3, is ETGVTQSPTHLIKTRGQQVTLRCSSQSGHNTVSWYQQALGQGPQFIFQYYREEENGRGNFPPRFSGLQFPNYSSELNVNALELDDSALYLCASSTPSSADTQYFGPGTRLTVL.

This clone was seen a handful of times. The rearrangement links TRBV18 to TRBJ2-3, with 10 bases matching TRBD2. CDR1 KGHSH and CDR2 LQKENI come from the germline V gene. This CDR3 is built from 15 residues. Unmatched junction bases numbered 3, after V lost 3 bases and J lost 3 bases. The CDR3 nucleotides read TGTGCCAGCTCACCCCTAGCGGGAGAAACAGATACGCAGTATTTT. Translated, it gives CASSPLAGETDTQYF.

The V call is TRBV2, the J call TRBJ2-7; D possibly corresponds to TRBD1 (6 bases). Germline CDR1 SNHLY, CDR2 FYNNEI. This CDR3 has 14 amino acids. V lost 5 bases, J lost 4 bases, and 15 bases lay in between. The CDR3 DNA reads as TGTGCCAGCAGTTACTACGGGACAAATTACGAGCAGTACTTC. Protein product: CASSYYGTNYEQYF.

J is TRBJ2-5 and V is TRBV11-2; D unresolved. Germline CDR1 is SGHAT and CDR2 is FQNNGV. The V gene lost 1 base and the J gene lost 5 bases, with 2 bases spanning the gap. The CDR3 consists of 11 residues. The CDR3 coding sequence is TGTGCCAGCAGCTTAGCTGAGACCCAGTACTTC. Translating gives CASSLAETQYF.

This chain connects TRBV28 to TRBJ1-6, with D possibly being TRBD1 (6 bases). The germline gives CDR1 MDHEN, CDR2 SYDVKM. The V end lost 9 bases, the J end lost 2 bases, and 11 bases lay between the germline ends. The CDR3 contains 14 residues. The DNA for the CDR3 is TGTGCCAGTACAGGGTCGCCCTATAATTCACCCCTCCACTTT. This sequence encodes CASTGSPYNSPLHF.

The CDR3 coding sequence is TGTGCCAGCAGTCGACTAGCGGGAGGGCCGAAAGAGCAGTTCTTC. This translates into CASSRLAGGPKEQFF. The chain recombines TRBV6-5 with TRBJ2-1; 14 nucleotides align to TRBD2. V shed 5 bases and J 10 bases; nucleotides not matched to a gene: 7. Looked up from germline, CDR1 is MNHEY and CDR2 is SVGAGI. This CDR3 region has 15 residues.

This clone was found a few times. The J gene is TRBJ1-1, the V gene TRBV28; D is unresolved. Germline V lookup: CDR1 MDHEN, CDR2 SYDVKM. CDR3 length: 14 residues. V was trimmed by 6 bases and J by 2 bases, leaving 13 bases between them. The CDR3 bases are TGTGCCAGCAGCGATATGATGAGCAACACTGAAGCTTTCTTT. Translating it yields CASSDMMSNTEAFF.

The chain links TRBV3-1 (or the pseudogene TRBV3-2) to TRBJ2-7, with TRBD2 as a possible D gene (6 bases). V shed 4 bases and J shed 0 bases, with 16 bases lying between them. Looked up from germline, CDR1 is LGHDT and CDR2 is YNNKEL (reference sequence). This CDR3 comprises 16 residues. DNA for the CDR3: TGTGCCAGCAGCCCGTTTGGGGGGTTCGCCTCCTACGAGCAGTACTTC. Its translation: CASSPFGGFASYEQYF.